This entry lists 8 T cell receptor beta chains sequenced from one sample in a study of blood T cell repertoires in COVID-19. Using immunoSEQ multiplex PCR, the repertoire was profiled, and TCRdb retains in-frame clones only, with some absent. The sample records 110,000 or so clones, about four fifths being singletons. Sample: peripheral blood. The receptor set was obtained from an older man with acute or convalescent COVID-19.

This rearrangement joins TRBV5-1 to TRBJ1-1, with D maybe TRBD1 (5 bases). The CDR3 sequence is 17 residues long. Per germline, CDR1 SGHRS and CDR2 YFSETQ. The V and J ends lost 4 bases and 1 base respectively, with 20 bases between them. The CDR3 DNA sequence: TGCGCCAGCAGCCCGGACCCTCAGGGTCCTGGGAACACTGAAGCTTTCTTT. Encoded protein: CASSPDPQGPGNTEAFF.

This chain uses TRBV2 with TRBJ2-7, with D perhaps TRBD1 (6 bases). The germline CDR1 and CDR2 sequences are SNHLY and FYNNEI. The CDR3 covers 13 residues. V was shortened by 10 bases and J by 7 bases, with 20 bases between the two germline ends. The DNA of the CDR3 is TGTGCCACCACCACAAACCCAGGGGTTGAGCAGTACTTC. This encodes CATTTNPGVEQYF. The variable domain in full, completed from reference TRBV2 and TRBJ2-7, reads EPEVTQTPSHQVTQMGQEVILRCVPISNHLYFYWYRQILGQKVEFLVSFYNNEISEKSEIFDDQFSVERPDGSNFTLKIRSTKLEDSAMYFCATTTNPGVEQYFGPGTRLTVT.

The chain combines TRBV6-5 with TRBJ1-2, with 9 bases that match TRBD1. The CDR3 has 16 residues. Germline CDR1 MNHEY, CDR2 SVGAGI. Trimming took 2 bases from V and 2 from J; bases not matched to a gene: 6. In DNA form, the CDR3 reads TGTGCCAGCAGTTACCTACCGGGACAGGGCAACTATGGCTACACCTTC. This gives the protein CASSYLPGQGNYGYTF.

The rearrangement uses TRBV29-1 and TRBJ1-1; D remains unclear. Germline V gene data show CDR1 as SQVTM and CDR2 as ANQGSEA. CDR3 length equals 10 residues. The V end lost 7 bases, the J end lost 0 bases, and 3 bases lay between the germline ends. In DNA, the CDR3 is TGCAGCGCCATGAACACTGAAGCTTTCTTT. It translates to CSAMNTEAFF.

The chain has TRBV5-1 and TRBJ1-6; 9 nucleotides align to TRBD1. CDR1 is SGHRS, CDR2 YFSETQ, per germline. With V trimmed by 7 bases and J by 10 bases, 6 bases remained unmatched. The CDR3 covers 13 residues. CDR3 nucleotide sequence: TGCGCCAGCTCCCGACAGGGGGACTCACCCCTCCACTTT. It encodes CASSRQGDSPLHF. The entire variable domain, with the rest obtained from reference TRBV5-1 and TRBJ1-6, is as follows: KAGVTQTPRYLIKTRGQQVTLSCSPISGHRSVSWYQQTPGQGLQFLFEYFSETQRNKGNFPGRFSGRQFSNSRSEMNVSTLELGDSALYLCASSRQGDSPLHFGNGTRLTVT.

J is TRBJ1-2 and V is TRBV28, with 7 bases identical to TRBD1. CDR3 length: 15 amino acids. J was trimmed by 0 bases and V by 7 bases; bases with no gene match: 8. Germline-derived CDR1 and CDR2 are MDHEN and SYDVKM. CDR3 loop: CASTFTGATNYGYTF. The CDR3 DNA reads TGTGCCAGCACGTTCACAGGGGCAACTAACTATGGCTACACCTTC.

The gene calls are TRBV7-9 and TRBJ2-1; 11 bases line up with TRBD2. There are 16 residues in the CDR3. Looked up from germline, CDR1 is SEHNR and CDR2 is FQNEAQ (reference sequence). Trimming at V came to 2 bases and at J to 3 bases, leaving 3 bases not matched to a gene. The CDR3 sequence: CASSLRLAGNYNEQFF. For the CDR3, the DNA is TGTGCCAGCAGCTTACGACTAGCGGGAAACTACAATGAGCAGTTCTTC.

This chain joins TRBV4-3 and TRBJ2-5, with 11 positions matching TRBD1. The CDR3 extends over 15 amino acids. Germline loops: CDR1 LGHNA, CDR2 YSLEER. With 4 bases clipped from V and 5 bases from J, the junction kept 6 bases outside the gene matches. The CDR3 is CASSPGTGGRETQYF. DNA for the CDR3: TGCGCCAGCAGCCCTGGGACAGGGGGTAGGGAGACCCAGTACTTC.